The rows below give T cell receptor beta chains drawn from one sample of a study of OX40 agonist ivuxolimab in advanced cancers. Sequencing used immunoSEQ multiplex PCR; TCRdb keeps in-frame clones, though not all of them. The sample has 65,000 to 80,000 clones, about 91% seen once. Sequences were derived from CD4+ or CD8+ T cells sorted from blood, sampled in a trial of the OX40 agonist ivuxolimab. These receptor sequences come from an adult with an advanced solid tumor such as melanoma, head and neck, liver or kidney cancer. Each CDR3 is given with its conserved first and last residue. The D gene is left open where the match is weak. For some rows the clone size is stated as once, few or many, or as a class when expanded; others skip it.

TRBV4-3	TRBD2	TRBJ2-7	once	TGCGCCAGCAGCCAAGGGCGGGGGACCTACGAGCAGTACTTC	CASSQGRGTYEQYF
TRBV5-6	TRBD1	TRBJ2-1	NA	TGTGCCAGCACCTTGGACAGGACGATCGATGAGCAGTTCTTC	CASTLDRTIDEQFF
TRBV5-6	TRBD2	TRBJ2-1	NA	TGTGCCAGCAGGTTATATAGCGGGAGGGCCTTTGAGCAGTTCTTC	CASRLYSGRAFEQFF
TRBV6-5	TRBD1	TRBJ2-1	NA	TGTGCCAGCAGTTACTCCGGACAGGGGGTCTACAATGAGCAGTTCTTC	CASSYSGQGVYNEQFF
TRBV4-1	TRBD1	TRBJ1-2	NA	TGCGCCAGCAGCCCCCTTTTTTTAACAGGGGTAATCTATGGCTACACCTTC	CASSPLFLTGVIYGYTF
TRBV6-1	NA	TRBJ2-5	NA	TGTGCCAGCAGTGAAGACGGAGAAGAGACCCAGTACTTC	CASSEDGEETQYF
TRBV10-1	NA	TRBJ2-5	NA	TGCGCCAGCAGTGAGGAGGGACTTGGGGAAGAGACCCAGTACTTC	CASSEEGLGEETQYF
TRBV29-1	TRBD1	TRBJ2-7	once	TGCAGCGTTGAAGATAGGGACAGCCCCTCCTACGAGCAGTACTTC	CSVEDRDSPSYEQYF
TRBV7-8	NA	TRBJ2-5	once	TGTGCCAGCAGCTTAGGGGAGGGGGGGCGCCCTGAGACCCAGTACTTC	CASSLGEGGRPETQYF
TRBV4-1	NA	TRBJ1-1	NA	TGCGCCAGCAGCCAAGAAAATCGGGACTATGATTGGGCTTTCTTT	CASSQENRDYDWAFF
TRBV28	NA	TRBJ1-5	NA	TGTGCCAGCAGTTTAGCCGGAAGCAATCAGCCCCAGCATTTT	CASSLAGSNQPQHF
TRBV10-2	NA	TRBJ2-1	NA	TGCGCCAGCAGTGAGCTCGGTCTGAGGGCTCACAATGAGCAGTTCTTC	CASSELGLRAHNEQFF
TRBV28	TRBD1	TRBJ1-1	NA	TGTGCCAGCAGCCAAGACAGGGGCGGGATCGCTGAAGCTTTCTTT	CASSQDRGGIAEAFF
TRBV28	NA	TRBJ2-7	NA	TGTGCCAGCAGTTTTCTCGACCTTTACGAGCAGTACTTC	CASSFLDLYEQYF
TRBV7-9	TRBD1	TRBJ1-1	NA	TGTGCCAGCAGCTCGACAGGGGCTAACACTGAAGCTTTCTTT	CASSSTGANTEAFF
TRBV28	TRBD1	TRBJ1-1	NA	TGTGCCAGCAGTTCACATTGGACGGACAGGGCCACTGAAGCTTTCTTT	CASSSHWTDRATEAFF
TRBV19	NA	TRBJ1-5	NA	TGTGCCAGTAGTATAGGGCTCACGAGCAATCAGCCCCAGCATTTT	CASSIGLTSNQPQHF
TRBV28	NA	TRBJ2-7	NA	TGTGCCAGCAGTGGGTGGGGAGACGAGCAGTACTTC	CASSGWGDEQYF
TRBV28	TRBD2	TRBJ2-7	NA	TGTGCCAGCAGTGTAGCGGGAACCTACGAGCAGTACTTC	CASSVAGTYEQYF
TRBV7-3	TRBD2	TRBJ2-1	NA	TGTGCCAGCAGCTTAATTGCGGGACTAGCGGGAGTAAGCCACAATGAGCAGTTCTTC	CASSLIAGLAGVSHNEQFF